This paragraph covers one T cell receptor (beta chain) sequence. This clonotype was counted only a few times. Its antigen is currently not known. No base qualities exist here, and no much larger clone lies one base off it. This specimen belongs to a study of vaccination and CD4 T cells after COVID-19 (dated by TCRdb to about 2022). About the investigation overall: Convalescent patients had a positive SARS-CoV-2 result on nasal swab PCR, and of these patients, some ten had mild disease and one had severe disease. Participants received two doses of either the Pfizer-BioNTech BNT162b2 vaccine (n=8) or the Moderna mRNA-1273 vaccine (n=2). The time from the second vaccine dose to post-vaccine blood sampling had a median of 72 days and ranged from about 14 to 250 days. Six males and four females were included in the convalescent cohort, with two Hispanic individuals, seven Caucasians, two Asians and one multiracial person represented. In 10 COVID-19 convalescent patients and several infection-naive healthy vaccine recipients, the spike-specific CD4+ TCR repertoire before mRNA vaccination was compared with the repertoire after mRNA vaccination. Post-COVID blood samples from convalescent patients were collected a median of about 110 days after diagnosis, with a range of roughly 35 to 180 days. A few convalescent patients were sampled both early after vaccination (day 14) and late after vaccination (days 161 to 241).

General conclusions and limits of the study: Only a relatively small number of convalescent patients were included in the study, and early timepoints following natural infection were not analyzed. Of the vaccine-specific clones found in convalescent patients, nearly all (304 of 307) were mono-reactive for SARS-CoV-2 spike instead of being cross-reactive with common cold coronaviruses. In convalescent patients, a median approximately 83% of post-vaccine SARS-CoV-2-reactive clones were detected only after vaccination, and vaccine-specific priming was suggested by this finding. The median number of SARS-CoV-2-reactive clonotypes rose from under 25 after infection to 38 after vaccination, but the change was not significant.

Library preparation employed PCR. The instrument was an Illumina iSeq 100. In the original analysis: Non-productive sequences were removed, and CDR3s that did not start with C, did not end with F or W, or were shorter than 7 amino acids were discarded. Levenshtein distances (stringdist) and unrooted phylogenetic trees (ape) in R version 3.6.1 were used to assess CDR3 homology. In TCRdb, the public reads were trimmed at Q25 with fastp and aligned with MiXCR, with productive beta chains retained. A single entry per CDR3 protein holds the most common genes and DNA from its merged rows. TCRdb's processing, not the authors', yielded these V and J calls. The sample contains 25,000 to 35,000 distinct CDR3 sequences, about 47% of them found a single time. Of the sample, approximately 6% is held by the ten largest clones. The time point label of this sample denotes: late sampling 161 to 241 days after vaccination in three convalescent patients. The positive SARS-CoV-2 PCR tests of the convalescent patients were dated from March to December 2020, before the Alpha, Beta and Delta variants emerged in the United States. PBMCs were separated from whole blood using Ficoll-Paque Plus gradient centrifugation and then either used fresh or cryopreserved at -140C.

This specimen was CD4+ T cells from blood, taken about 7 months after SARS-CoV-2 vaccination. The receptor was derived from a human donor who had recovered from COVID-19.

The DNA sequence reads TGTGCCAGCAGTCGTAGCGGATACACAGATACGCAGTATTTT. This gives the protein CASSRSGYTDTQYF. The rearrangement joined TRBV7-3 to TRBJ2-3; perhaps TRBD2 is the D gene, with 6 bases matching. The CDR3 numbers 14 residues from cysteine through phenylalanine. This entry keeps only the CDR3 DNA: 42 bases, framed from base 1. CDR1 and CDR2, looked up from the germline V gene, are SGHTA and FQGTGA. Cut back by 6 bases and 2 bases, the V and J ends lie 12 bases apart.